These T cell receptor beta chains were read from a single sample in a study of blood T cell repertoires in COVID-19. Generated by immunoSEQ multiplex PCR, the TCRdb table keeps only in-frame clones and is missing some. The data hold roughly 140,000 clones, with 80% to 90% observed a single time. Sequencing was carried out using peripheral blood. The origin of the receptors is a woman aged 60-70 years with COVID-19, enrolled during active disease. Both conserved end residues are part of each CDR3. A D gene is named only where the DNA matches it firmly. Size values are once, few and many counts, or a class for expanded clones, and some rows have none.

TRBV19	TRBD1	NA	TRBJ2-5	TGTGCCAGTAGTGTCGGACCGGGACAGGGGGGAGAGACCCAGTACTTC	CASSVGPGQGGETQYF
TRBV9	TRBD1	NA	TRBJ2-1	TGTGCCAGCAGCGTACGGGACAGGTCCTCGACGAGCTCCTACAATGAGCAGTTCTTC	CASSVRDRSSTSSYNEQFF
TRBV7-3	NA	NA	TRBJ1-5	TGTGCCAGCAGCGCCGGTCGGAATCAGCCCCAGCATTTT	CASSAGRNQPQHF
TRBV29-1	TRBD1	NA	TRBJ1-2	TGCAGCGTTCCCGACAGGGCACCGACTAACTATGGCTACACCTTC	CSVPDRAPTNYGYTF
TRBV5-4	TRBD2	NA	TRBJ2-2	TGTGCCAGCAGCTTGGACCGAACGGGGGGGAACACCGGGGAGCTGTTTTTT	CASSLDRTGGNTGELFF
TRBV19	TRBD2	NA	TRBJ2-1	TGTGCCAGCACCCTAGCGGGGGCCTACAATGAGCAGTTCTTC	CASTLAGAYNEQFF
TRBV2	NA	NA	TRBJ1-1	TGTGCCAGCAGGCGGGGTCCTGAAGCTTTCTTT	CASRRGPEAFF
TRBV5-1	TRBD1	once	TRBJ1-5	TGCGCCAGCAGCTTGGCCGGACAGGCCGGTCAGCCCCAGCATTTT	CASSLAGQAGQPQHF
TRBV4-3	TRBD2	NA	TRBJ2-7	TGCGCCAGCAGCCAAGATACCATCCTAGCGGGGGGGCTTTCCGAGCAGTACTTC	CASSQDTILAGGLSEQYF
TRBV10-1	TRBD2	NA	TRBJ2-3	TGCGCCAGCAGTGATAGCGGGGGCCGCACAGATACGCAGTATTTT	CASSDSGGRTDTQYF
TRBV19	TRBD1	NA	TRBJ2-1	TGTGCCAGTAGTGTGACAGGGTCCCATGAGCAGTTCTTC	CASSVTGSHEQFF
TRBV18	TRBD1	NA	TRBJ2-3	TGTGCCAGCTCACCACCGACAGGGGGCGGGTCAGATACGCAGTATTTT	CASSPPTGGGSDTQYF
TRBV7-3	NA	NA	TRBJ2-1	TGTGCCAGCAGCATACTTCCCGGGACTTCGCACGATGAGCAGTTCTTC	CASSILPGTSHDEQFF
TRBV10-3	NA	NA	TRBJ2-3	TGTGCCATCAGTTCCGGACTGTACCGGGATACGCAGTATTTT	CAISSGLYRDTQYF
TRBV2	NA	NA	TRBJ2-5	TGTGCCAGCAGTGACAGGCCAAGAGAGACCCAGTACTTC	CASSDRPRETQYF
TRBV19	NA	few	TRBJ2-2	TGTGCCAGTAGTAAATCCTCAACTAGCATTGGCGGGGAGCTGTTTTTT	CASSKSSTSIGGELFF
TRBV5-6	NA	NA	TRBJ1-5	TGTGCCAGCAGCATCAGGACAGCTCGATCGGATCAGCCCCAGCATTTT	CASSIRTARSDQPQHF
TRBV7-8	TRBD1	NA	TRBJ1-5	TGTGCCAGCAGCTTAACACCAGCTGGGACAGGGGGCAGGCAGCCCCAGCATTTT	CASSLTPAGTGGRQPQHF
TRBV7-3	TRBD2	NA	TRBJ2-5	TGTGCCAGCAGCCGCGGGGGCCAAGAGACCCAGTACTTC	CASSRGGQETQYF
TRBV18	NA	NA	TRBJ2-1	TGTGCCAGCTCACCACTTAGTAGAGCCTACAATGAGCAGTTCTTC	CASSPLSRAYNEQFF
TRBV19	TRBD2	NA	TRBJ2-2	TGTGCCAGTAGTATAAGGGTAGCGGGCACCGGGGAGCTGTTTTTT	CASSIRVAGTGELFF
TRBV28	TRBD2	NA	TRBJ2-5	TGTGCCAGCAGTCCCCTAGCGGCGACTCAAGAGACCCAGTACTTC	CASSPLAATQETQYF
TRBV11-2	TRBD2	few	TRBJ2-1	TGTGCCAGCAGCCAGACTAGCGGGGGGTACAATGAGCAGTTCTTC	CASSQTSGGYNEQFF
TRBV12-3/TRBV12-4	TRBD1	few	TRBJ2-7	TGTGCCAGCAGTTTGTCGGACAGGGGCGAGCAGTACTTC	CASSLSDRGEQYF
TRBV3-1/TRBV3-2	NA	NA	TRBJ2-7	TGTGCCAGCAGCCAAGCGGCGGGAACCTACGAGCAGTACTTC	CASSQAAGTYEQYF